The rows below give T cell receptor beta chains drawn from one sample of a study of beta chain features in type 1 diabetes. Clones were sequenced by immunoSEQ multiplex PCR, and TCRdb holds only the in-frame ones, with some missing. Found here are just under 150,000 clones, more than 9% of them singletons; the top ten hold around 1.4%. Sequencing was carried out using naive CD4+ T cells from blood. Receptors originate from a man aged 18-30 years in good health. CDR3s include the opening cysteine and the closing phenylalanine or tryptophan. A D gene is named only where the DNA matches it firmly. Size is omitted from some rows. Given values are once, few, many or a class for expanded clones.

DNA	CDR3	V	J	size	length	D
TGCAGCGCGGCGGGGGGTTTCTATGGCTACACCTTC	CSAAGGFYGYTF	TRBV29-1	TRBJ1-2	.	12	.
TGTGCCAGTAGTATCAATCCTAGCGGGGGCACAGATACGCAGTATTTT	CASSINPSGGTDTQYF	TRBV19	TRBJ2-3	.	16	TRBD2
TGTGCCAGCAGCGTTAGACACTCGAACACCGGGGAGCTGTTTTTT	CASSVRHSNTGELFF	TRBV9	TRBJ2-2	once	15	.
TGTGCCAGTAGTACGGGGGACAGCAACGGCTACACCTTC	CASSTGDSNGYTF	TRBV19	TRBJ1-2	few	13	TRBD1
TGTGCCAGTAGTCCCAGCGGGGGCCGCGGTTCACCCCTCCACTTT	CASSPSGGRGSPLHF	TRBV19	TRBJ1-6	.	15	.
TGCGCCAGCAGCCAGTCAAGGGTGACGGGGGGGGGAGATACGCAGTATTTT	CASSQSRVTGGGDTQYF	TRBV4-1	TRBJ2-3	few	17	TRBD2
TGTGCCAGCAGGACAGGACCTGATGAGACCCAGTACTTC	CASRTGPDETQYF	TRBV6-1	TRBJ2-5	few	13	.
TGCGCCAGCAGCTCGGGACAGGGGGAGTACGAGCAGTACTTC	CASSSGQGEYEQYF	TRBV5-1	TRBJ2-7	.	14	TRBD1
TGTGCCAGCAGGACAGGGGGCGCGGGCTATGGCTACACCTTC	CASRTGGAGYGYTF	TRBV6-5	TRBJ1-2	.	14	TRBD1
TGTGCCAGCAGCTTCGGGCAGGGGGCAGGTGGCTACACCTTC	CASSFGQGAGGYTF	TRBV11-2	TRBJ1-2	.	14	TRBD1
TGTGCCAGCAGCCCCCTACAGGCGCGCAACTATGGCTACACCTTC	CASSPLQARNYGYTF	TRBV5-6	TRBJ1-2	.	15	.
TGCAGCGTTTCACCGGGACAGGGCTCAGATACGCAGTATTTT	CSVSPGQGSDTQYF	TRBV29-1	TRBJ2-3	many	14	TRBD1
TGTGCCACAGGACAGGGAGGCAATCAGCCCCAGCATTTT	CATGQGGNQPQHF	TRBV6-5	TRBJ1-5	.	13	TRBD1
TGTGCCAGCTCACGACAGGGGATACGGGAGACCCAGTACTTC	CASSRQGIRETQYF	TRBV18	TRBJ2-5	.	14	TRBD1
TGTGCCAGCAGCTCCTCGGGACTAGCGGCTTCCTACGAGCAGTACTTC	CASSSSGLAASYEQYF	TRBV5-4	TRBJ2-7	many	16	TRBD2
TGTGCCAGCAGAGGAGAGCGGGGGGGCGGCTATGAGCAGTTCTTC	CASRGERGGGYEQFF	TRBV6-1	TRBJ2-1	.	15	TRBD2
TGTGCCAGTACCGACAGCACCTACGAGCAGTACTTC	CASTDSTYEQYF	TRBV6-1	TRBJ2-7	.	12	.
TGTGCCAGCAGGTGGGACTCCTCTAGCACAGATACGCAGTATTTT	CASRWDSSSTDTQYF	TRBV5-5	TRBJ2-3	.	15	.
TGTGCCATCAGTTCACTAGCGGGCGACGCGGATACGCAGTATTTT	CAISSLAGDADTQYF	TRBV10-3	TRBJ2-3	.	15	TRBD2